This passage covers 21 T cell receptor beta chains from one sample sequenced in a study of shared clonotypes between healthy human individuals. The repertoire was sequenced with immunoSEQ multiplex PCR; TCRdb's copy has only in-frame clones and lacks some. The sample holds 950,000 to 1,100,000 clones; roughly 70% are singletons and the top ten take about 1.5%. Sequences were obtained from memory CD4+ T cells sorted from blood. Documented subset: CD45RA-negative fraction. The receptors stem from a man between 18 and 29 years old in good health.

The CDR3 DNA reads TGCGCCAGCAGCCCCGGCCACCGGGGGGAGCAGTACTTC. As protein: CASSPGHRGEQYF. The V gene is TRBV5-1, the J gene TRBJ2-7; D is possibly TRBD2 (6 bases). The CDR3 runs to 13 residues. Trimming stripped 4 bases from V and 7 bases from J, with 15 bases between. Germline assignment: CDR1 SGHRS and CDR2 YFSETQ.

V is TRBV5-6 and J is TRBJ2-6; perhaps TRBD1 as D (7 bases). This CDR3 has 17 amino acids. The germline V gene has CDR1 SGHDT and CDR2 YYEEEE. V lost 4 bases to trimming and J lost 3 bases, with 17 bases between them. CDR3 sequence: CASSRGTAIVGANVLTF. CDR3 DNA sequence: TGTGCCAGCAGCCGGGGGACAGCCATTGTTGGGGCCAACGTCCTGACTTTC.

The table lists this clone with a count of one. The chain employs TRBV2 and TRBJ2-3, with TRBD2 as a possible D gene (5 bases). The CDR3 contains 13 residues. V was cut by 8 bases and J by 6 bases, with 15 bases left in between. The germline V gene has CDR1 SNHLY and CDR2 FYNNEI. CDR3 loop: CASLEGGGDTQYF. CDR3 sequence (DNA): TGTGCCAGCCTCGAGGGTGGCGGGGATACGCAGTATTTT.

This clone has only one observation. The chain employs TRBV6-1 and TRBJ1-2, with TRBD1 as a possible D gene (5 bases). The germline V gene has CDR1 MNHNS and CDR2 SASEGT. This CDR3 spans 12 amino acids. The germline V and J ends were trimmed by 6 bases and 7 bases, with 12 bases remaining between them. The CDR3 protein is CASRKDGGGYTF. The CDR3 DNA follows: TGTGCCAGCAGAAAAGACGGGGGTGGCTACACCTTC.

The J gene is TRBJ1-1, the V gene TRBV19, with D unresolved. The CDR3 has 14 residues. V dropped 6 bases and J dropped 0 bases, with 11 bases sitting between them. Germline V CDR1 and CDR2: LNHDA, SQIVND (reference sequence). This chain's CDR3 is CASRYGYMNTEAFF. Here the CDR3 DNA reads TGTGCCAGTAGGTACGGATACATGAACACTGAAGCTTTCTTT.

In the case of this clone: This sequence may be a read error, since a much larger clone differs from it by one base. The chain is built from TRBV11-2 and TRBJ1-1; D is possibly TRBD1 (6 bases). The V gene's germline CDR1 is SGHAT and CDR2 FQNNGV. The CDR3 extends over 13 amino acids. V lost 5 bases to trimming and J lost 1 base, with 8 bases between them. The CDR3 is CASSPGANTEAFF. The CDR3 DNA follows: TGTGCCAGCAGCCCGGGGGCGAACACTGAAGCTTTCTTT.

The rearrangement uses TRBV28 and TRBJ1-4; 10 nucleotides line up with TRBD1. This CDR3 is built from 17 residues. V was clipped by 2 bases and J by 1 base; unmatched bases: 4. Germline V gives CDR1 MDHEN, CDR2 SYDVKM. As DNA, the CDR3 is TGTGCCAGCAGTTTAAGGACAGGGGGACGAACTAATGAAAAACTGTTTTTT. This encodes CASSLRTGGRTNEKLFF.

The V and J genes are TRBV5-4 and TRBJ2-2; perhaps TRBD1 as D (5 bases). Germline-derived CDR1 and CDR2 are SGHNT and YYREEE (reference sequence). V was trimmed by 4 bases and J by 2 bases, leaving 12 bases between them. The length of the CDR3 is 15 residues. CDR3 nucleotides: TGTGCCAGCAGCCCGACAGCGACAAACACCGGGGAGCTGTTTTTT. Residues: CASSPTATNTGELFF.

The chain uses TRBV5-1 and TRBJ1-3, with 7 bases that match TRBD1. The V segment lost 3 bases and the J segment 11 bases; nucleotides outside the gene matches: 11. Germline lookup yields CDR1 SGHRS and CDR2 YFSETQ. The CDR3 is made up of 14 amino acids. The CDR3 DNA is TGCGCCAGCAGCTCGAGCGGGACAGTTGGCGCCATATATTTT. Protein: CASSSSGTVGAIYF. Variable domain in full (rest from reference TRBV5-1 and TRBJ1-3): KAGVTQTPRYLIKTRGQQVTLSCSPISGHRSVSWYQQTPGQGLQFLFEYFSETQRNKGNFPGRFSGRQFSNSRSEMNVSTLELGDSALYLCASSSSGTVGAIYFGEGSWLTVV.

The rearrangement uses TRBV19 and TRBJ1-6, with 8 bases identical to TRBD1. Germline CDR1 and CDR2: LNHDA and SQIVND (reference sequence). The CDR3 runs 15 residues. Trimming cost V 6 bases and J 7 bases; bases outside gene matches: 8. The CDR3 reads CASSLQGAENSPLHF. The CDR3 nucleotides read TGTGCCAGTAGCCTCCAGGGGGCAGAAAATTCACCCCTCCACTTT. Complete variable domain (other parts from reference TRBV19 and TRBJ1-6): DGGITQSPKYLFRKEGQNVTLSCEQNLNHDAMYWYRQDPGQGLRLIYYSQIVNDFQKGDIAEGYSVSREKKESFPLTVTSAQKNPTAFYLCASSLQGAENSPLHFGNGTRLTVT.

The chain uses TRBV5-5 and TRBJ2-5; 7 nucleotides match TRBD2. This CDR3 is 16 amino acids long. J lost 2 bases, V lost 0 bases, and 7 bases had no gene match. Per germline, CDR1 SGHKS and CDR2 YYEKEE (reference sequence). The DNA for the CDR3 is TGTGCCAGCAGCTTGGGGGCGGGAGCTGGTCAAGAGACCCAGTACTTC. This gives the protein CASSLGAGAGQETQYF.

This clone is a singleton in its sample. The chain links TRBV19 to TRBJ2-6; either TRBD1 or TRBD2 may fit D (5 bases each). Germline V gene sequence: CDR1 LNHDA, CDR2 SQIVND (reference sequence). There are 18 residues in the CDR3. Trimming took 5 bases from V and 0 from J, leaving 17 bases between them. CDR3 sequence: CASSPPGTPTSGANVLTF. The CDR3 DNA reads TGTGCCAGTAGTCCGCCCGGGACGCCCACCTCTGGGGCCAACGTCCTGACTTTC.

The J gene is TRBJ1-2, the V gene TRBV9; possible D gene TRBD1, 6 bases. Trimming cost V 4 bases and J 8 bases, with 21 bases left between them. Germline V gives CDR1 SGDLS, CDR2 YYNGEE. This CDR3 is 15 amino acids long. The CDR3 loop reads CASSTQGLGDRGYTF. DNA of the CDR3: TGTGCCAGCAGCACACAGGGTCTTGGGGATCGGGGCTACACCTTC.

This clone has a handful of counts. This chain connects TRBV19 to TRBJ1-1; 9 bases map to TRBD1. Germline lookup yields CDR1 LNHDA and CDR2 SQIVND (reference sequence). The trim removed 6 bases at V and 4 bases at J, leaving 6 bases unmatched. The CDR3 covers 14 residues. CDR3 sequence reads: CASSRQGGVTEAFF. DNA for the CDR3: TGTGCCAGTAGCCGACAGGGGGGAGTCACTGAAGCTTTCTTT.

The chain couples TRBV5-4 to TRBJ2-7; D might be TRBD1 or TRBD2, each matching 6 bases. The CDR3 covers 14 residues. The V gene lost 2 bases and the J gene lost 6 bases, with 15 bases spanning the gap. Germline CDR1 reads SGHNT; CDR2 reads YYREEE (reference sequence). The CDR3 protein is CASSLEGGPGEQYF. In DNA, the CDR3 is TGTGCCAGCAGCTTAGAGGGGGGCCCGGGCGAGCAGTACTTC.

The rearrangement joins TRBV20-1 to TRBJ2-3; tentative D call: TRBD1 (5 bases). Trimming took 4 bases from V and 5 from J, leaving 7 bases between them. There are 11 residues in the CDR3. Germline V lookup: CDR1 DFQATT, CDR2 SNEGSKA (reference sequence). CDR3 in amino acids: CSAITGDTQYF. CDR3 in DNA: TGCAGTGCTATTACAGGAGATACGCAGTATTTT.

The V and J genes are TRBV5-5 and TRBJ2-5; D is perhaps TRBD1 (5 bases). Germline CDR1 reads SGHKS; CDR2 reads YYEKEE (reference sequence). V shed 0 bases and J shed 5 bases, with 11 bases lying between them. The CDR3 is made up of 14 amino acids. The CDR3 DNA sequence: TGTGCCAGCAGCTTGGTTAAGGGGTGGGAGACCCAGTACTTC. This translates into CASSLVKGWETQYF.

This rearrangement joins TRBV28 to TRBJ1-5; perhaps TRBD1 as D (5 bases). This CDR3 is 19 amino acids long. Trimming stripped 3 bases from V and 1 base from J, with 22 bases between. Per germline, CDR1 MDHEN and CDR2 SYDVKM. The CDR3 nucleotides read TGTGCCAGCAGTTTTTTATTAGGACAAGCGACTGGGAGCAATCAGCCCCAGCATTTT. It encodes CASSFLLGQATGSNQPQHF.

This chain joins TRBV5-4 and TRBJ1-1; 8 bases line up with TRBD1. Germline CDR1 SGHNT, CDR2 YYREEE (reference sequence). The V and J ends lost 3 bases and 2 bases, in that order; junction bases with no gene match: 6. The CDR3 is 15 amino acids. CDR3: CASSYAGQGNTEAFF. The DNA for the CDR3 is TGTGCCAGCAGCTACGCCGGACAGGGAAACACTGAAGCTTTCTTT.

V gene TRBV29-1 combines with J gene TRBJ2-5; weak D call: TRBD1 (6 bases). Germline V gene data show CDR1 as SQVTM and CDR2 as ANQGSEA. The CDR3 length is 13 residues. V was shortened by 3 bases and J by 6 bases, with 14 bases between the two germline ends. CDR3 amino acids: CSVDRGVLKTQYF. CDR3 coding DNA: TGCAGCGTTGACAGGGGCGTTCTAAAGACCCAGTACTTC.

This clone appeared once. The chain is built from TRBV12-5 and TRBJ2-7; D tentatively fits TRBD1 or TRBD2 (6 bases each). V was pared by 3 bases and J by 3 bases, with 30 bases between. Germline loops: CDR1 LGHNT, CDR2 FRNRAP. This CDR3 has 20 amino acids. CDR3 sequence: CASGFRDLGAGTKGFYEQYF. The CDR3 nucleotides are TGTGCTAGTGGTTTCCGCGACCTGGGGGCGGGAACGAAGGGGTTCTACGAGCAGTACTTC.